The TCR beta chain described here comes from a study of cytomegalovirus exposure and HLA in healthy donors. Per the germline V gene, CDR1 is LGHNA and CDR2 is YNFKEQ. The CDR3 is made up of 15 amino acids. Primers: 60 Vbeta forward and 13 Jbeta reverse. Using immunoSEQ multiplex PCR, the repertoire was profiled, and TCRdb retains in-frame clones only, with some absent. This table lists approximately 58,000 clones. This sequence originates from a man aged 18 to 29 in good health and CMV-seropositive. Sequenced: PBMCs. The chain is built from TRBV4-2 and TRBJ2-5; the D is unclear. The DNA end favors TRBJ2-7, so the J call may be wrong. The CDR3 is CASSQETFTHYEQYF. CDR3 coding DNA: TGTGCCAGCAGCCAAGAGACTTTTACCCATTACGAGCAGTACTTC.